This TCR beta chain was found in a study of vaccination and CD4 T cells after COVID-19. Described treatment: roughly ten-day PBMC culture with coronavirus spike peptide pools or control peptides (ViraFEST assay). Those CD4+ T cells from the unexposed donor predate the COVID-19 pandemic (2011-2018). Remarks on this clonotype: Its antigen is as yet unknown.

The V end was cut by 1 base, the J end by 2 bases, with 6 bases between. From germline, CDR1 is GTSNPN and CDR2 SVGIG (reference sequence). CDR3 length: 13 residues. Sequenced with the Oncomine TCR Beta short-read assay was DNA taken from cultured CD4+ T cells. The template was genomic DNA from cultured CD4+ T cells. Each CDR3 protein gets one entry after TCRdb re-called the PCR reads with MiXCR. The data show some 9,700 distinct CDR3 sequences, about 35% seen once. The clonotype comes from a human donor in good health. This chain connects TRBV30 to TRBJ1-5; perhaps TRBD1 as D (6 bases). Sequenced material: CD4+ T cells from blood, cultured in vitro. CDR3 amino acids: CAWSGQGNQPQHF. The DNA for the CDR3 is TGTGCCTGGAGTGGACAGGGCAATCAGCCCCAGCATTTT.